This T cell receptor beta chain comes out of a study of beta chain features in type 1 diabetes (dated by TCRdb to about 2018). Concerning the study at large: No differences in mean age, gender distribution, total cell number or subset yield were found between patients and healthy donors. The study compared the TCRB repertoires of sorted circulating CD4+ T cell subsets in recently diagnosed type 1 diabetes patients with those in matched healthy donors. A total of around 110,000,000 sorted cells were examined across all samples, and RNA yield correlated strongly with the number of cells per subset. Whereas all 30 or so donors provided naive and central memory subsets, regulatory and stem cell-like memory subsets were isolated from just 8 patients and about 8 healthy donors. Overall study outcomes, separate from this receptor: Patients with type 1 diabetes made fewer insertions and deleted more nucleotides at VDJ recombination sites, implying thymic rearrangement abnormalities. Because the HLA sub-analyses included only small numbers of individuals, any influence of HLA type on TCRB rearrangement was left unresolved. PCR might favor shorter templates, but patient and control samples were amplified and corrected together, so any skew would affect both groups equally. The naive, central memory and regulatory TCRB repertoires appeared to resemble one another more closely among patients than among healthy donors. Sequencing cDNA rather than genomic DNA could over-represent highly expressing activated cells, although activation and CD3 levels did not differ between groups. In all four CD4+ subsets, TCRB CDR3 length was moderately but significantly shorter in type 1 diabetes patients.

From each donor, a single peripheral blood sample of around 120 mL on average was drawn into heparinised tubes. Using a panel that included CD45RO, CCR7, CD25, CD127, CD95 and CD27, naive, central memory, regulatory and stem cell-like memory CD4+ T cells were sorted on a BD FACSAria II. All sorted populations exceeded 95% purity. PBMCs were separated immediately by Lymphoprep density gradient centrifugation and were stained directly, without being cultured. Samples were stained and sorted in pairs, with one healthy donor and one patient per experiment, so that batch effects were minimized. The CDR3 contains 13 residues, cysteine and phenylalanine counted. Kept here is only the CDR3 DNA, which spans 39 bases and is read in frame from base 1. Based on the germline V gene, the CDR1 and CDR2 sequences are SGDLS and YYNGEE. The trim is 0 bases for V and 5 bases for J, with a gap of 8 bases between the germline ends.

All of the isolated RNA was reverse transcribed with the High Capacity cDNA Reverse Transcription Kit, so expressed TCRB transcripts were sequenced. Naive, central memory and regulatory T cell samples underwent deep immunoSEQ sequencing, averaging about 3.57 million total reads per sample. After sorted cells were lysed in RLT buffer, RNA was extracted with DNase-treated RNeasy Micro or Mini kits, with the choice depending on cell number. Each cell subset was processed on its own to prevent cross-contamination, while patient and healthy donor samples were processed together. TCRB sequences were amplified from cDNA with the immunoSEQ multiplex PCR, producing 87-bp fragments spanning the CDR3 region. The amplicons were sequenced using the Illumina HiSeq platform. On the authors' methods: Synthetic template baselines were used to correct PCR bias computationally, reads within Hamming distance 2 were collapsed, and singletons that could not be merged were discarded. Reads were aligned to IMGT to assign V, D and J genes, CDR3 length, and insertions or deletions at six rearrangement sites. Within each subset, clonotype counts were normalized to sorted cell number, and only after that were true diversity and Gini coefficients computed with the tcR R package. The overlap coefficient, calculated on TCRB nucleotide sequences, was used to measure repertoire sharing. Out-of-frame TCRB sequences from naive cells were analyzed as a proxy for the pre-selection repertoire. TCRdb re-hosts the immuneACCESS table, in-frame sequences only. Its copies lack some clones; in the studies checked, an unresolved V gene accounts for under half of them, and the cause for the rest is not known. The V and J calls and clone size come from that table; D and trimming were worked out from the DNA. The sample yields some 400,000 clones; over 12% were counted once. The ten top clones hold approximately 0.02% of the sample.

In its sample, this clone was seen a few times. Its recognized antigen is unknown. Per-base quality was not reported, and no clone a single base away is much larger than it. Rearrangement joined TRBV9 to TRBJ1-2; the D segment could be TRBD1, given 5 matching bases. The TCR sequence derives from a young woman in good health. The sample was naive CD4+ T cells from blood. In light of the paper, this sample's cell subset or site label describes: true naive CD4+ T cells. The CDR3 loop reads CASSVVGGYGYTF. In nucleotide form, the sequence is TGTGCCAGCAGCGTAGTTGGGGGGTATGGCTACACCTTC.